This TCR beta chain was sequenced in a study of response to subunit inactivated influenza vaccine (dated by TCRdb to 2016 to 2019). Broadly, across the study: Deep quantitative profiling of the T cell receptor repertoire was used in the study to follow responses to a trivalent subunit inactivated influenza vaccine.

General conclusions and limits of the study: It was suggested by the authors that each seasonal influenza vaccination may recruit only a limited number of new T cells.

Library prep was done by RT-PCR. Sequenced on an Illumina HiSeq 2500. TCRdb passed the public sequencing reads through fastp at Q25 and MiXCR, retaining productive beta sequences. Entries that share a CDR3 protein sequence are merged under the most common genes and DNA. This sample comprises fewer than 550,000 distinct CDR3 sequences, about 25% of them detected only once. The ten largest account for around 1.8% of the sample. This clonotype was counted between two and nine times. It lacks a known antigen. No much larger clonotype is one base removed from it; base qualities were not supplied. V and J are truncated by 6 bases and 9 bases respectively, leaving an intervening sequence of 18 bases. There are 14 amino acids in the CDR3, from cysteine to phenylalanine inclusive. The only DNA kept is the CDR3, 42 bases in frame from the first base.

This clonotype was obtained from a man aged 50 or older who received an inactivated influenza vaccine. Donor details come from another sample of the same person, matched by shared clones. The V gene is TRBV12-3 or TRBV12-4 and the J gene is TRBJ2-4; the D gene may be TRBD1 or TRBD2, since each aligns over 5 bases. Sequenced here: CD4+ T cells sorted from PBMCs, sampled around 5 days after vaccination. The DNA sequence is TGTGCCAGCAGGCACGACACGCCTGGGGGCATTCAGTACTTC. The translation is CASRHDTPGGIQYF.